This T cell receptor (beta chain) was captured by sequencing in a study of T cells in Graves' hyperthyroidism and ophthalmopathy. Study-level results: In blood, most of the thyroid clonotypes expanded above 0.001 were also present.

Researchers amplified the TCR beta CDR3 regions from RNA transcripts. TCR CDR3 underwent first-round RT-PCR with the HTBI primer set. One entry per CDR3 protein, called by TCRdb with MiXCR from the multiplex PCR reads. The data show 530,000 or so distinct CDR3 sequences, 35% to 55% seen once. Diagnosis of hyperthyroidism was new in patients aged 18 to 65, and its duration was under 2 months. The V gene's germline CDR1 is MNHEY and CDR2 SVGEGT. This CDR3 comprises 13 residues. Trimming removed 2 bases from V and 5 bases from J, with 9 bases in between. This clonotype came up a few times. As yet, its antigen is unknown.

What was sequenced was peripheral blood or thyroid tissue (not recorded which). The receptor was derived from a young woman with Graves' hyperthyroidism. The chain carries TRBV6-2 or TRBV6-3 and TRBJ1-1; no definite D call. The CDR3 loop is CASSYRVRTEAFF. The CDR3 DNA follows: TGTGCCAGCAGTTACAGGGTGCGGACTGAAGCTTTCTTT.